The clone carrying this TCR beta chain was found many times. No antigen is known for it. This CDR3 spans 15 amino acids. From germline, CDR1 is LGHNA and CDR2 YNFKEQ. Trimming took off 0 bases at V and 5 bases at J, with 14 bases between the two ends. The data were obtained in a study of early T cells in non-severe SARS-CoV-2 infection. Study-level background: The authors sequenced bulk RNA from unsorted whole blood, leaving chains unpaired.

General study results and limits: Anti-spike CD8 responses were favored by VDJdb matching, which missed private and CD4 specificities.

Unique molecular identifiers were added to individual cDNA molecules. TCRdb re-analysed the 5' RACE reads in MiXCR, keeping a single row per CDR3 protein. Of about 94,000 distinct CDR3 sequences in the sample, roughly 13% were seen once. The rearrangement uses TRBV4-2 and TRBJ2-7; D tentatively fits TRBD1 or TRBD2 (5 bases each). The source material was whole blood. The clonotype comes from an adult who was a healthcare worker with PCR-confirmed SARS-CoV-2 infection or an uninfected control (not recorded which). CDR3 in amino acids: CASSQDRGAGNEQYF. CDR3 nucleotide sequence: TGTGCCAGCAGCCAAGATCGAGGGGCCGGGAACGAGCAGTACTTC.